This T cell receptor beta chain originates from a study of CXCR3-negative and CXCR3-positive naive CD8 T cells. The overall study: For each library, about 1.5 +/- 0.3 million TRB reads were obtained, 110 million to 150 million in total.

This CDR3 comprises 17 residues. Germline V gives CDR1 MDHEN, CDR2 SYDVKM. CD45RO-CCR7+CD27+CD95- was the phenotype of naive CD8+ T cells. cDNA libraries for TRB were generated by 5' RACE incorporating UMI labels. TCRdb reprocessed the 5' RACE reads and reports one entry per CDR3 protein, with no DNA. The sample data list 150,000 or so distinct CDR3 sequences. Notes on the study in general: The authors found comparable surface CD5 between naive subsets and inferred TCR strength from TRB CDR3 properties. CXCR3 levels fell partly with cryopreservation; most assays relied on fresh PBMCs. More hydrophobic TRB CDR3s were found in CXCR3-positive naive cells than in CXCR3-negative naive cells.

On this clonotype: The antigen is not known.

The gene calls are TRBV28 and TRBJ1-4; TCRdb's D call, TRBD1, is unchecked because there is no DNA. Sequencing was done on a sample of naive CXCR3+ CD8+ T cells from blood. The subset here: CD45RO-CCR7+CD27+CD95- naive CD8+ T cells expressing CXCR3 (TNR3+). The receptor's source is a human donor in good health. Some clones in this sample may be carry-over from other donors' samples. The chain's CDR3 is CASSPRTGGDTNEKLFF.